This passage covers 22 T cell receptor beta chains from one sample sequenced in a study of regulatory T cells in long-lasting Graves disease (dated by TCRdb to the early 2020s). Sample time point, as interpreted from the label and publication: newly diagnosed GD, antithyroid drugs for less than 3 months. For both TCR sequencing and RNA sequencing, RNA was extracted from PBMCs using TRIzol. Libraries were made using multiplex PCR. The reads were generated on an Illumina HiSeq 4000. TCR beta libraries were built with iRepertoire HTBI primers and Arm-PCR amplification of CDR3 regions. TCRdb applied fastp at Q25 and MiXCR to the public reads, then kept only in-frame beta chains. Duplicate CDR3 protein sequences are folded into a single record with the most common DNA and genes. The sample data list over 200,000 distinct CDR3 sequences, and roughly 18% of these were observed just once. The ten largest account for 22% of the sample.

The sequencing here drew on peripheral blood mononuclear cells (PBMCs), taken at new diagnosis, from a patient treated with antithyroid drugs. The receptors were gathered from a female donor with Graves disease.

This clonotype was observed many times. V usage is TRBV6-9 and J usage is TRBJ1-1; a weak D match, TRBD1 (5 bases). V was trimmed by 2 bases and J by 2 bases, leaving 6 bases between them. This CDR3 is built from 13 residues. Germline values: CDR1 MNHGY, CDR2 SVAAGI. The CDR3 region is CASSYQGNTEAFF. CDR3 sequence (DNA): TGTGCCAGCAGTTATCAGGGAAACACTGAAGCTTTCTTT.

There are many counts of this clonotype. V gene TRBV4-3 combines with J gene TRBJ1-1; no reliable D call. CDR3 length: 13 residues. Germline loops: CDR1 LGHNA, CDR2 YSLEER. Trimming removed 0 bases from V and 9 bases from J, with 11 bases in between. CDR3 bases: TGCGCCAGCAGCCAAGAAACACCAACCCAAGCTTTCTTT. As protein: CASSQETPTQAFF.

This clonotype was observed many times. The chain combines TRBV20-1 with TRBJ1-1; no clear D. The CDR3 contains 13 residues. Germline lookup yields CDR1 DFQATT and CDR2 SNEGSKA (reference sequence). Trimming took off 0 bases at V and 4 bases at J, with 9 bases between the two ends. The CDR3 is CSARETIGTEAFF. CDR3 nucleotides: TGCAGTGCTAGAGAGACAATCGGCACTGAAGCTTTCTTT.

This clonotype has ten or more counts. The chain uses TRBV6-1 and TRBJ1-1; no definite D call. CDR1 is MNHNS and CDR2 is SASEGT in the germline V gene. V lost 4 bases and J 3 bases, leaving 9 bases between the germline ends. This CDR3 is built from 13 residues. CDR3 amino acids: CASSGFGDTEAFF. The CDR3 bases are TGTGCCAGCAGTGGCTTTGGCGACACTGAAGCTTTCTTT.

Points on this clonotype: This is likely an artifact of a read error, given a far larger clone one base away. The chain employs TRBV3-1 and TRBJ2-3; D is undetermined. The J call is uncertain, as TRBJ1-1 better fits the DNA end. Germline values: CDR1 LGHDT, CDR2 YNNKEL (reference sequence). The CDR3 totals 13 residues. This CDR3 is CASSQDHGSVAFF. The CDR3 bases are TGTGCCAGCAGCCAAGATCACGGGTCTGTAGCTTTCTTT.

Note on this clonotype: A far larger clone is a single base away, which makes a read error likely. The chain joins TRBV2 to TRBJ2-7; 13 bases fit TRBD2. The CDR3 contains 17 residues. V shed 7 bases, J shed 7 bases, and the junction held 16 bases outside the gene matches. CDR1 is SNHLY and CDR2 is FYNNEI in the germline V gene. The CDR3 loop reads CASIGGLAGSAYNEQYF. The CDR3 bases are TGTGCCAGCATAGGGGGACTAGCGGGAAGTGCCTACAATGAGCAGTACTTC.

A word on this clonotype: A much bigger clone sits one base away, suggesting this may be a read error. The genes are TRBV5-6 and TRBJ2-5; D perhaps matches TRBD2 (5 bases). Germline V gene lookup returns CDR1 SGHDT and CDR2 YYEEEE. The CDR3 runs to 15 residues. Here the CDR3 DNA reads TGTGCCATCAGCTTAGCGTTGCCCGACGGAGAGACCCAGTACTTC. It codes for CAISLALPDGETQYF.

The table lists this clonotype with many counts. The genes are TRBV20-1 and TRBJ2-3; D uncertain. Germline assignment: CDR1 DFQATT and CDR2 SNEGSKA (reference sequence). The length of the CDR3 is 14 residues. Trimming removed 6 bases from V and 2 bases from J, with 15 bases in between. The CDR3 is CSAHTRVTTDTQYF. CDR3 nucleotide sequence: TGCAGTGCCCATACAAGGGTTACCACAGATACGCAGTATTTT.

As regards this clonotype: Because the CDR3's place on the DNA is in doubt, the DNA is left out and the CDR3 is given as listed by TCRdb. The chain has TRBV7-3 and TRBJ2-2; the table's TRBD2 call for D was not verified on the DNA. Termini included, the CDR3 measures 11 amino acids. From germline, CDR1 is SGHTA and CDR2 FQGTGA. CDR3 residues: CASEGPGSCFF.

Ten or more counts support this clonotype. V gene TRBV20-1 combines with J gene TRBJ2-5, with D perhaps TRBD1 or TRBD2 (5 bases each). Looked up from germline, CDR1 is DFQATT and CDR2 is SNEGSKA (reference sequence). This CDR3 comprises 13 residues. V dropped 8 bases and J dropped 1 base, with 14 bases sitting between them. This chain's CDR3 is CSLARDAQETQYF. The CDR3 region has the DNA TGCAGTCTAGCCCGGGACGCCCAAGAGACCCAGTACTTC.

This clonotype has only one observation. The V gene is TRBV11-2, the J gene TRBJ1-1; the D gene is possibly TRBD1 (5 bases). The CDR3 totals 17 residues. Germline CDR1 and CDR2: SGHAT and FQNNGV. V gave up 1 base and J gave up 8 bases, with 23 bases separating them. CDR3: CASSLGMQGNKGTEAFF. The CDR3 DNA is TGTGCCAGCAGCTTAGGTATGCAGGGAAACAAAGGGACGGAAGCTTTCTTT.

This clonotype was seen a few times. The genes are TRBV4-1 and TRBJ1-5; unclear D gene. Germline V gives CDR1 MGHRA, CDR2 YSYEKL. The CDR3 sequence is 17 residues long. V lost 0 bases and J 6 bases, leaving 18 bases between the germline ends. The CDR3 here is CASSQDLGVFGVQPQHF. The CDR3 DNA is TGCGCCAGCAGCCAAGATCTTGGCGTCTTCGGGGTTCAGCCCCAGCATTTT.

This clonotype was counted a few times. This sequence joins TRBV30 and TRBJ2-7, with 9 bases lining up with TRBD2. The J segment lost 4 bases and the V segment lost 8 bases, leaving 12 bases of the junction unmatched. The germline gives CDR1 GTSNPN, CDR2 SVGIG (reference sequence). CDR3 length: 14 amino acids. CDR3 nucleotide sequence: TGTGCCGGGGAAGGCGGGAGGGCCGGGTACGAGCAGTACTTC. This gives the protein CAGEGGRAGYEQYF.

The genes are TRBV29-1 and TRBJ1-5; D is uncertain. CDR3 length equals 16 residues. Germline CDR1 and CDR2: SQVTM and ANQGSEA. V was cut by 4 bases and J by 0 bases, with 16 bases left in between. The CDR3 DNA reads TGCAGCGTTGGGGAGCGTGGCCGTGATAGCAATCAGCCCCAGCATTTT. It specifies CSVGERGRDSNQPQHF.

The V gene is TRBV18, the J gene TRBJ1-1; D not certain. Trimming stripped 1 base from V and 5 bases from J, with 14 bases between. This CDR3 has 15 residues. The germline V gene has CDR1 KGHSH and CDR2 LQKENI. CDR3 loop: CASSPQSRGWTEAFF. DNA of the CDR3: TGTGCCAGCTCACCACAGTCCAGAGGGTGGACTGAAGCTTTCTTT.

This clonotype has at least ten counts. This chain connects TRBV6-5 to TRBJ2-7; a possible D gene is TRBD2 (6 bases). V lost 1 base and J lost 0, with 10 bases in between. The germline CDR1 and CDR2 sequences are MNHEY and SVGAGI. The CDR3 is 15 residues long. The CDR3 here is CASSYWASDSYEQYF. The CDR3 DNA reads as TGTGCCAGCAGTTACTGGGCTAGCGACTCCTACGAGCAGTACTTC.

CDR3 nucleotides: TGTGCCAGCAGTTTCCGACTAGCGGGAGGGCCCGTTAACGGGGAGCTGTTTTTT. The encoded protein is CASSFRLAGGPVNGELFF. The V gene is TRBV12-3 or TRBV12-4, the J gene TRBJ2-2, with 14 nucleotides matching TRBD2. This CDR3 is built from 18 residues. V was pared by 3 bases and J by 7 bases, with 10 bases of the junction left unmatched.

At least ten counts were recorded for this clonotype. One end of the junction fails to match germline, which may point to a read error. The CDR3 reads CASIPPGQGNYGYTF. CDR3 sequence (DNA): TGTGCTAGCATTCCCCCAGGACAGGGCAACTATGGCTACACCTTC. The chain couples TRBV7-7 to TRBJ1-2; 8 positions agree with TRBD1. CDR1 SSHAT and CDR2 FNYEAQ come from the germline V gene (reference sequence). The CDR3 has 15 residues.

This clonotype was observed many times. This rearrangement joins TRBV28 to TRBJ1-1; 9 nucleotides agree with TRBD1. V gave up 3 bases and J gave up 11 bases; unmatched junction bases: 7. The CDR3 is 13 residues long. The V gene's germline CDR1 is MDHEN and CDR2 SYDVKM. The CDR3 here is CASSLVGDRAAFF. CDR3 in DNA: TGTGCCAGCAGTTTGGTAGGGGACAGGGCCGCTTTCTTT.

This clonotype occurred many times. The DNA for the CDR3 is TGTGCCAGCAGCTTAGGGGGGAGCGCCTCCTACGAGCAGTACTTC. Encoded protein: CASSLGGSASYEQYF. This sequence joins TRBV7-2 and TRBJ2-7; D may correspond to TRBD1 or TRBD2 (5 bases each). Trimming cost V 1 base and J 0 bases, with 10 bases left between them. CDR1 and CDR2 (germline): SGHTA, FQGNSA. The CDR3 is made up of 15 amino acids.

This clonotype was picked up a small number of times. The chain recombines TRBV6-4 with TRBJ1-5, with D perhaps TRBD1 (6 bases). The germline V gene has CDR1 MRHNA and CDR2 SNTAGT. This CDR3 has 14 amino acids. CDR3 nucleotide sequence: TGTCTAGGAGGGGGTGGGGGTAGCAATCAGCCCCAGCATTTT. Residues: CLGGGGGSNQPQHF.

V is TRBV12-5 and J is TRBJ1-1, with D perhaps TRBD1 (6 bases). CDR1 is LGHNT, CDR2 FRNRAP, per germline. Between the trimmed V and J ends, which lost 10 bases and 5 bases, there was a span of 23 bases. The CDR3 extends over 15 amino acids. CDR3 coding DNA: TGTGCTACCTCCCAAGGGGGGCTTTTATGGACTGAAGCTTTCTTT. It codes for CATSQGGLLWTEAFF.